A single sample gave rise to the 16 T cell receptor beta chains below, sequenced in a study of blood T cell repertoires in COVID-19. The table came from immunoSEQ multiplex PCR; TCRdb's copy has only in-frame clones and leaves some out. The sample has roughly 99,000 clones, approximately 81% seen once. Sequencing used peripheral blood. The receptors here all came from a human donor in a cohort sampled during active COVID-19.

This chain links TRBV7-2 with TRBJ2-2, with TRBD1 identical over 7 bases. The CDR3 totals 15 residues. Germline V gives CDR1 SGHTA, CDR2 FQGNSA. Germline trimming cut 5 bases from V and 4 bases from J; bases unmatched to any gene: 7. The CDR3 DNA sequence: TGTGCCAGCAGCCCCAGGACAGGTTCCACCGGGGAGCTGTTTTTT. Translated, it gives CASSPRTGSTGELFF.

The chain combines TRBV18 with TRBJ2-1; TRBD2 matches at 10 bases. Losses at the gene ends were 3 bases for V and 9 bases for J; bases not matched to a gene: 8. The CDR3 runs to 15 residues. CDR1 is KGHSH and CDR2 is LQKENI in the germline V gene. This chain's CDR3 is CASSPQGLARGEQFF. The CDR3 bases are TGTGCCAGCTCACCCCAGGGACTAGCGCGCGGTGAGCAGTTCTTC.

The chain joins TRBV7-9 to TRBJ1-1; D might be TRBD1 (5 bases). The CDR3 runs 12 residues. Germline-derived CDR1 and CDR2 are SEHNR and FQNEAQ (reference sequence). Trimming shortened V by 1 base and J by 6 bases, and 6 bases separated the two germline ends. The CDR3 protein is CASSLGGAEAFF. The CDR3 nucleotides read TGTGCCAGCAGCTTAGGGGGCGCTGAAGCTTTCTTT. Full variable domain (rest looked up from reference TRBV7-9 and TRBJ1-1): DTGVSQNPRHKITKRGQNVTFRCDPISEHNRLYWYRQTLGQGPEFLTYFQNEAQLEKSRLLSDRFSAERPKGSFSTLEIQRTEQGDSAMYLCASSLGGAEAFFGQGTRLTVV.

V is TRBV2 and J is TRBJ1-5; 9 bases are shared with TRBD1. This CDR3 has 18 amino acids. The J segment lost 3 bases and the V segment lost 2 bases, leaving 11 bases of the junction unmatched. CDR1 SNHLY and CDR2 FYNNEI come from the germline V gene. CDR3 nucleotide sequence: TGTGCCAGCAGTGAAAGGGCCACAGGGGGCGTAAACAATCAGCCCCAGCATTTT. Amino acid sequence: CASSERATGGVNNQPQHF.

This rearrangement joins TRBV9 to TRBJ2-1; no clear D. CDR3 length equals 8 residues. Trimming took off 10 bases at V and 9 bases at J, with 5 bases between the two ends. From germline, CDR1 is SGDLS and CDR2 YYNGEE. DNA for the CDR3: TGTGCCCCCGGTGAGCAGTTCTTC. Its translation is CAPGEQFF.

V usage is TRBV4-1 and J usage is TRBJ1-1; D possibly corresponds to TRBD1 (5 bases). The CDR3 length is 15 residues. Trimming shortened V by 4 bases and J by 1 base, and 13 bases separated the two germline ends. Per the germline V gene, CDR1 is MGHRA and CDR2 is YSYEKL. CDR3 amino acids: CASSPVGLSNTEAFF. In nucleotides, the CDR3 is TGCGCCAGCAGCCCAGTGGGACTGTCGAACACTGAAGCTTTCTTT.

This chain connects TRBV5-1 to TRBJ2-1; 7 bases agree with TRBD2. J lost 5 bases, V lost 5 bases, and 10 bases had no gene match. From germline, CDR1 is SGHRS and CDR2 YFSETQ. The CDR3 loop spans 15 amino acids. CDR3 residues: CASSGPGLPDNEQFF. The DNA of the CDR3 is TGCGCCAGCAGTGGGCCGGGACTACCCGACAATGAGCAGTTCTTC.

V gene TRBV2 combines with J gene TRBJ1-2, with a tentative D call TRBD1 (6 bases). V was clipped by 2 bases and J by 4 bases, with 11 bases between them. This CDR3 contains 14 residues. Germline V gives CDR1 SNHLY, CDR2 FYNNEI. The CDR3 loop is CASSERGRGYGYTF. CDR3 DNA sequence: TGTGCCAGCAGTGAACGGGGCAGGGGCTATGGCTACACCTTC.

This clone was observed a handful of times. The chain has TRBV7-9 and TRBJ2-3; TRBD2 might be the D (5 bases). This CDR3 is built from 15 residues. Germline V gene sequence: CDR1 SEHNR, CDR2 FQNEAQ (reference sequence). V was trimmed by 0 bases and J by 14 bases, leaving 21 bases between them. The CDR3 loop is CASSLARDRPRVSYF. DNA of the CDR3: TGTGCCAGCAGCTTAGCGAGGGATCGCCCAAGGGTTTCGTATTTT.

The J gene is TRBJ1-6, the V gene TRBV10-3; 9 positions match TRBD1. This CDR3 spans 13 amino acids. CDR1 and CDR2 from the germline V gene are ENHRY and SYGVKD. Trimming took 10 bases from V and 9 from J; bases not matched to a gene: 7. CDR3 in DNA: TGTGCCACCAGGGACAGGGAGGGTTCACCCCTCCACTTT. It specifies CATRDREGSPLHF.

This clone was seen a single time. This chain uses TRBV27 with TRBJ2-7, with TRBD2 matching over 10 bases. Germline CDR1 is MNHEY and CDR2 is SMNVEV (reference sequence). This CDR3 has 15 residues. The trim removed 3 bases at V and 2 bases at J, leaving 4 bases unmatched. The CDR3 DNA is TGTGCCAGCAGTTTGTCTAGCGGGGGTACCTACGAGCAGTACTTC. This translates into CASSLSSGGTYEQYF.

This chain connects TRBV27 to TRBJ2-3; D might be TRBD2 (7 bases). Germline assignment: CDR1 MNHEY and CDR2 SMNVEV (reference sequence). Trimming stripped 5 bases from V and 0 bases from J, with 15 bases between. This CDR3 spans 16 amino acids. The DNA of the CDR3 is TGTGCCAGCAGTGTGGGCGCGGGGGCTAGCACAGATACGCAGTATTTT. It codes for CASSVGAGASTDTQYF.

The rearrangement joins TRBV2 to TRBJ2-1; 8 bases are a match to TRBD2. The CDR3 loop spans 15 amino acids. The V segment lost 1 base and the J segment 10 bases; nucleotides outside the gene matches: 9. The germline V gene encodes CDR1 SNHLY and CDR2 FYNNEI. The CDR3 DNA reads as TGTGCCAGCAGTGAAGGCGGACTAGCCCTAGAGGAGCAGTTCTTC. It codes for CASSEGGLALEEQFF.

The chain couples TRBV7-2 to TRBJ1-2; the match to TRBD1 covers 9 bases. The germline V gene encodes CDR1 SGHTA and CDR2 FQGNSA. There are 16 residues in the CDR3. The junction had 14 bases not matched to a gene; V was cut back by 7 bases and J by 5 bases. The CDR3 DNA follows: TGTGCCAGCAACCATCCAACAGGGGGCGACTCGTATGGCTACACCTTC. The encoded protein is CASNHPTGGDSYGYTF.

The chain carries TRBV6-5 and TRBJ1-2, with 9 bases identical to TRBD1. V was pared by 11 bases and J by 5 bases, with 9 bases of the junction left unmatched. Germline V gene data show CDR1 as MNHEY and CDR2 as SVGAGI. The CDR3 is 13 amino acids. Here the CDR3 reads CACRTGTGYGYTF. The CDR3 DNA reads as TGTGCCTGTAGAACCGGGACAGGGTATGGCTACACCTTC.

The chain combines TRBV7-9 with TRBJ1-1; TRBD1 matches at 7 bases. Germline assignment: CDR1 SEHNR and CDR2 FQNEAQ (reference sequence). The CDR3 extends over 12 amino acids. V shed 3 bases, J shed 8 bases, and the junction held 3 bases outside the gene matches. The CDR3 reads CASSFLTGEAFF. CDR3 DNA: TGTGCCAGCAGCTTTCTGACAGGGGAAGCTTTCTTT.